This TCR beta chain originates from a study of control samples from healthy donors and cancer patients. V gave up 4 bases and J gave up 11 bases; unmatched junction bases: 9. CDR3 size: 14 residues. The germline gives CDR1 SGHRS, CDR2 YFSETQ. TCRdb's copy holds only in-frame clones and misses some; the assay was immunoSEQ multiplex PCR. The table records 60,000 to 80,000 clones, less than 90% of them present only once. This TCR came from a woman between 50 and 59 years old in good health. Sequencing was performed on blood. The chain is built from TRBV5-1 and TRBJ1-6; 7 bases fit TRBD1. CDR3 sequence: CASSLNRGEAPLHF. The CDR3 nucleotides are TGCGCCAGCAGCCTAAACAGGGGCGAAGCACCCCTCCACTTT. The full variable domain, its missing parts supplied by reference TRBV5-1 and TRBJ1-6, is KAGVTQTPRYLIKTRGQQVTLSCSPISGHRSVSWYQQTPGQGLQFLFEYFSETQRNKGNFPGRFSGRQFSNSRSEMNVSTLELGDSALYLCASSLNRGEAPLHFGNGTRLTVT.